This T cell receptor beta chain was retrieved from a study of cytomegalovirus exposure and HLA in healthy donors. Overall study: Genotyping showed roughly 83% of about 370 donors falling in the Caucasian-associated ancestry cluster. Study observations and caveats: Solely CMV serostatus was available to characterize immune exposure. The authors later linked a missense DCLRE1C variant to TCR beta V- and J-gene trimming.

Turning to this clone: The antigen is not known.

PCR was performed using 60 Vbeta and 13 Jbeta primers. The protocol was immunoSEQ multiplex PCR, while the TCRdb copy is restricted to in-frame clones and leaves out a portion. Of 150,000 to 200,000 clones listed, over 70% are singletons. The CDR3 has 16 amino acids. With 5 bases clipped from V and 5 bases from J, the junction kept 10 bases outside the gene matches. Germline V gene sequence: CDR1 LNHDA, CDR2 SQIVND (reference sequence). The chain couples TRBV19 to TRBJ2-5; 11 bases agree with TRBD2. The material sequenced was PBMCs. This TCR derives from a woman aged 18-30 years in good health and CMV-seropositive. DNA for the CDR3: TGTGCCAGTAGTCCGGGCCTAGCGGGGGGTTATGAGACCCAGTACTTC. Residues: CASSPGLAGGYETQYF.